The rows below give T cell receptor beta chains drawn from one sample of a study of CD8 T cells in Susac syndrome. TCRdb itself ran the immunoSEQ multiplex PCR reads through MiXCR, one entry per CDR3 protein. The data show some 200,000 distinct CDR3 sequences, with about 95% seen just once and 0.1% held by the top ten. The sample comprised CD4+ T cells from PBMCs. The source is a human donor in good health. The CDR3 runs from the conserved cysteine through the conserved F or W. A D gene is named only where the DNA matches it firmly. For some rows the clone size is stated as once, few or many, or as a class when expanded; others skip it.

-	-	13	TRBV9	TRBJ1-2	TGTGCCAGCAGCCCCCCGCCCGAGGGAGGCTACACCTTC	CASSPPPEGGYTF
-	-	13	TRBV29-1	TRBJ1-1	TGCAGCGTTGAATCTTACCGGAACACTGAAGCTTTCTTT	CSVESYRNTEAFF
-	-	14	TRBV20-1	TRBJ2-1	TGCAGTGCGGAACGCCCACTTTCCTACAATGAGCAGTTCTTC	CSAERPLSYNEQFF
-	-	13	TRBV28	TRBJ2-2	TGTGCCTCCCTCGACTCGAACACCGGGGAGCTGTTTTTT	CASLDSNTGELFF
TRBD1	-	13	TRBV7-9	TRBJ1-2	TGTGCCAGCAGCTTAGGGACAGGGGATGGCTACACCTTC	CASSLGTGDGYTF
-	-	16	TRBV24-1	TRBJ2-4	TGTGCCACCAGTGATTGGGTACAGGGTTTAAAAAACATTCAGTACTTC	CATSDWVQGLKNIQYF
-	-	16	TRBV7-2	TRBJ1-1	TGTGCCAGCAGCTTAGGGGGGTGGGTCATGAACACTGAAGCTTTCTTT	CASSLGGWVMNTEAFF
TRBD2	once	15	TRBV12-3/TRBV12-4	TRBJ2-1	TGTGCCAGCAGGTTAGCGGGAGTCTTACAAGGTGAGCAGTTCTTC	CASRLAGVLQGEQFF
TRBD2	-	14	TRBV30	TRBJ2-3	TGTGCCTGGAGGCTAGCGGCTTTCACAGATACGCAGTATTTT	CAWRLAAFTDTQYF
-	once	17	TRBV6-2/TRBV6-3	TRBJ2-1	TGTGCCAGCAGTCCGCTCGCACGACCGATCTCCTACAATGAGCAGTTCTTC	CASSPLARPISYNEQFF